The 25 T cell receptor beta chains below all came from one sample that was sequenced in a study of CXCR3-negative and CXCR3-positive naive CD8 T cells. General observations from the study: Researchers report that CXCR3-positive naive cells carry more hydrophobic TRB CDR3s than CXCR3-negative naive cells.

Carrying UMI labels, the TRB cDNA libraries were prepared through 5' RACE. TCRdb reprocessed the 5' RACE reads, keeping one entry per CDR3 protein, no DNA. In all, the sample yields about 120,000 distinct CDR3 sequences. Their antigens remain unidentified. The sample consisted of naive CXCR3+ CD8+ T cells from blood. As for subset: CD45RO-CCR7+CD27+CD95- naive CD8+ T cells expressing CXCR3 (TNR3+). All receptors come from a human donor in good health. Some clones in this sample may be carry-over from other donors' samples.

The V and J genes are TRBV4-3 and TRBJ2-1; checking the TCRdb D call of TRBD1 is not possible without DNA. The CDR3 contains 17 residues. CDR1 is LGHNA, CDR2 YSLEER, per germline. CDR3 loop: CASSQGLTGGLGHEQFF.

This chain's CDR3 is CASRTGANTEAFF. The chain couples TRBV19 to TRBJ1-1; checking the TCRdb D call of TRBD1 is not possible without DNA. Germline V CDR1 and CDR2: LNHDA, SQIVND (reference sequence). This CDR3 spans 13 amino acids.

The chain couples TRBV15 to TRBJ1-1. The CDR3 has 15 residues. Looked up from germline, CDR1 is LNHNV and CDR2 is YYDKDF (reference sequence). CDR3 loop: CATSRDGQAGTEAFF.

The chain links TRBV29-1 to TRBJ1-1; TCRdb names TRBD1, which stays unverified in the absence of DNA. CDR1 SQVTM and CDR2 ANQGSEA come from the germline V gene. The CDR3 is 12 residues long. CDR3: CSAPGGSTEAFF.

The chain couples TRBV24-1 to TRBJ2-2. The CDR3 is 17 residues long. Germline lookup yields CDR1 KGHDR and CDR2 SFDVKD. The CDR3 loop reads CATSDLLDPIGIGELFF.

The chain uses TRBV5-6 and TRBJ2-7; TCRdb's D call of TRBD1 is untestable without DNA. Germline-derived CDR1 and CDR2 are SGHDT and YYEEEE. The CDR3 spans 11 residues. The CDR3 sequence is CASSLGGGLAF.

The chain employs TRBV7-9 and TRBJ1-4. Germline-derived CDR1 and CDR2 are SEHNR and FQNEAQ (reference sequence). This CDR3 spans 14 amino acids. CDR3 loop: CASSSRVTNEKLFF.

J is TRBJ2-7 and V is TRBV7-9. The germline V gene has CDR1 SEHNR and CDR2 FQNEAQ (reference sequence). There are 14 residues in the CDR3. CDR3 protein: CASSLKGNPYEQYF.

The rearrangement links TRBV20-1 to TRBJ2-7; TCRdb's D call of TRBD1 is untestable without DNA. The CDR3 covers 14 residues. Germline CDR1 DFQATT, CDR2 SNEGSKA (reference sequence). CDR3 sequence reads: CSATFPGTDYEQYF.

The chain links TRBV7-9 to TRBJ2-5. CDR1 and CDR2 (germline): SEHNR, FQNEAQ (reference sequence). CDR3 length: 13 amino acids. The CDR3 region is CASSLLTEETQYF.

The chain is built from TRBV7-6 and TRBJ2-1. Germline lookup yields CDR1 SGHVS and CDR2 FNYEAQ. This CDR3 comprises 14 residues. The CDR3 spells CASSLDGTLNEQFF. Full variable domain (rest looked up from reference TRBV7-6 and TRBJ2-1): GAGVSQSPRYKVTKRGQDVALRCDPISGHVSLYWYRQALGQGPEFLTYFNYEAQQDKSGLPNDRFSAERPEGSISTLTIQRTEQRDSAMYRCASSLDGTLNEQFFGPGTRLTVL.

V usage is TRBV7-6 and J usage is TRBJ2-7. Germline assignment: CDR1 SGHVS and CDR2 FNYEAQ. The CDR3 loop spans 14 amino acids. The CDR3 here is CASSLVGDSYEQYF.

The J gene is TRBJ2-5, the V gene TRBV20-1; TCRdb selects TRBD2, and the lack of DNA leaves this call unchecked. The germline CDR1 and CDR2 sequences are DFQATT and SNEGSKA (reference sequence). This CDR3 comprises 16 residues. The CDR3 spells CSGRALSGGDQETQYF.

The V gene is TRBV11-3, the J gene TRBJ1-1; TCRdb gives TRBD1 as the D gene, but with no DNA this cannot be confirmed. This CDR3 region has 16 residues. In germline, CDR1 is SGHNT, CDR2 YENEEA. CDR3 in amino acids: CASSFGSGMGNTEAFF.

The chain joins TRBV9 to TRBJ2-7. Germline V gene lookup returns CDR1 SGDLS and CDR2 YYNGEE. The CDR3 loop spans 15 amino acids. This CDR3 reads CASSVGLQNSYEQYF.

The V call is TRBV12-3 or TRBV12-4, the J call TRBJ2-1; TCRdb calls TRBD2, which cannot be checked without DNA. This CDR3 region has 13 residues. The CDR3 loop reads CASNKGLDFEQFF.

V is TRBV12-3 or TRBV12-4 and J is TRBJ1-4. The CDR3 is 12 amino acids. The CDR3 reads CASTARGEKLFF.

V usage is TRBV28 and J usage is TRBJ2-1; TCRdb's assignment of TRBD1 cannot be checked, as there is no DNA. The CDR3 has 15 residues. Germline-derived CDR1 and CDR2 are MDHEN and SYDVKM. The CDR3 here is CASSLFVGGYNEQFF.

The chain combines TRBV2 with TRBJ2-5; the D call of TRBD1 rests on TCRdb alone, since no DNA is present to check it. The CDR3 covers 15 residues. CDR1 SNHLY and CDR2 FYNNEI come from the germline V gene. CDR3 protein: CASTRGGAGEETQYF. The complete variable domain, with remaining parts taken from reference TRBV2 and TRBJ2-5, reads EPEVTQTPSHQVTQMGQEVILRCVPISNHLYFYWYRQILGQKVEFLVSFYNNEISEKSEIFDDQFSVERPDGSNFTLKIRSTKLEDSAMYFCASTRGGAGEETQYFGPGTRLLVL.

This chain links TRBV20-1 with TRBJ1-1. The germline V gene has CDR1 DFQATT and CDR2 SNEGSKA (reference sequence). The CDR3 extends over 12 amino acids. The chain's CDR3 is CSARDGNTEAFF.

The chain links TRBV7-9 to TRBJ2-1; TCRdb proposes TRBD2, but this gene call is untestable without DNA. Germline CDR1 reads SEHNR; CDR2 reads FQNEAQ (reference sequence). There are 17 residues in the CDR3. This CDR3 is CASSWGDYREDRNEQFF.

This chain uses TRBV28 with TRBJ2-7; lacking DNA, the TRBD1 call made by TCRdb goes unchecked. The CDR3 length is 14 residues. Germline V CDR1 and CDR2: MDHEN, SYDVKM. The CDR3 sequence is CASSPRDSTYEQYF.

V is TRBV7-9 and J is TRBJ2-7. Germline loops: CDR1 SEHNR, CDR2 FQNEAQ (reference sequence). This CDR3 spans 11 amino acids. The CDR3 protein is CASSFEEEQYF. The variable domain in full, with the rest retrieved from reference TRBV7-9 and TRBJ2-7, is DTGVSQNPRHKITKRGQNVTFRCDPISEHNRLYWYRQTLGQGPEFLTYFQNEAQLEKSRLLSDRFSAERPKGSFSTLEIQRTEQGDSAMYLCASSFEEEQYFGPGTRLTVT.

The chain's CDR3 is CASSLFVAGGPRFEQYF. The chain has TRBV4-1 and TRBJ2-7; TCRdb gives TRBD2 as the D gene, but with no DNA this cannot be confirmed. Germline CDR1 reads MGHRA; CDR2 reads YSYEKL. This CDR3 contains 17 residues.

The V and J genes are TRBV5-5 and TRBJ2-3; TCRdb calls TRBD1, which cannot be checked without DNA. The CDR3 extends over 16 amino acids. CDR1 and CDR2 (germline): SGHKS, YYEKEE (reference sequence). The CDR3 here is CASSLVAGAATDTQYF.